The 26 T cell receptor beta chains presented below share a single source sample, sequenced in a study of T cell responses to AZD1222 COVID-19 vaccine. TCRdb's table, derived via immunoSEQ multiplex PCR, lists solely in-frame clones and lacks some. The sample has approximately 110,000 clones, about 88% seen once. The material sequenced was peripheral blood, taken on day 0 of AZD1222 vaccination. These receptors were collected from an adult in good health.

This clone was found once. V gene TRBV19 combines with J gene TRBJ1-6; D may be TRBD1 (6 bases). From germline, CDR1 is LNHDA and CDR2 SQIVND (reference sequence). The CDR3 covers 15 residues. With 6 bases removed from V and 0 bases from J, the gap between germline ends came to 9 bases. CDR3 sequence (DNA): TGTGCCAGTAGGAAACAGGGCTCCTATAATTCACCCCTCCACTTT. Its protein product is CASRKQGSYNSPLHF.

This clone has a single count. The chain combines TRBV6-5 with TRBJ2-7; D possibly corresponds to TRBD2 (6 bases). In germline, CDR1 is MNHEY, CDR2 SVGAGI. The CDR3 length is 15 residues. Trimming removed 0 bases at V and 0 bases at J, with 9 bases between. In nucleotides, the CDR3 is TGTGCCAGCAGTTACTCTCGGGGGAGCTCCTACGAGCAGTACTTC. Translated: CASSYSRGSSYEQYF.

CDR3 region: CASSPIAGGIPKNIQYF. As DNA, the CDR3 is TGTGCCAGCAGTCCTATAGCGGGAGGAATACCCAAAAACATTCAGTACTTC. The rearrangement uses TRBV27 and TRBJ2-4, with 10 bases identical to TRBD2. Germline-derived CDR1 and CDR2 are MNHEY and SMNVEV (reference sequence). J gave up 2 bases and V 5 bases, and 9 bases lay outside the gene matches. The length of the CDR3 is 17 residues.

The chain links TRBV28 to TRBJ2-7, with unresolved D. V lost 6 bases to trimming and J lost 3 bases, with 6 bases between them. Germline V gene lookup returns CDR1 MDHEN and CDR2 SYDVKM. This CDR3 region has 11 residues. The CDR3 is CASSLYYEQYF. The CDR3 DNA reads as TGTGCCAGCAGCCTCTACTACGAGCAGTACTTC. Looking up the rest from reference TRBV28 and TRBJ2-7 gives the full variable domain: DVKVTQSSRYLVKRTGEKVFLECVQDMDHENMFWYRQDPGLGLRLIYFSYDVKMKEKGDIPEGYSVSREKKERFSLILESASTNQTSMYLCASSLYYEQYFGPGTRLTVT.

The chain is built from TRBV19 and TRBJ1-5; unclear D gene. Germline-derived CDR1 and CDR2 are LNHDA and SQIVND (reference sequence). Trimming shortened V by 7 bases and J by 2 bases, and 12 bases separated the two germline ends. The CDR3 runs 14 residues. CDR3 loop: CASTRYAGNQPQHF. DNA of the CDR3: TGTGCCAGTACTAGGTACGCGGGCAATCAGCCCCAGCATTTT.

The genes are TRBV5-6 and TRBJ1-3; a possible D gene is TRBD1 (5 bases). Looked up from germline, CDR1 is SGHDT and CDR2 is YYEEEE. The V and J ends lost 1 base and 1 base respectively, with 12 bases between them. The CDR3 has 16 amino acids. CDR3 bases: TGTGCCAGCAGCTTGCGGGCCGACAGATCTGGAAACACCATATATTTT. Its protein is CASSLRADRSGNTIYF. The whole variable domain, filled in from reference TRBV5-6 and TRBJ1-3, reads DAGVTQSPTHLIKTRGQQVTLRCSPKSGHDTVSWYQQALGQGPQFIFQYYEEEERQRGNFPDRFSGHQFPNYSSELNVNALLLGDSALYLCASSLRADRSGNTIYFGEGSWLTVV.

The rearrangement joins TRBV27 to TRBJ2-1; D gene uncertain. The CDR3 is 12 residues long. The V gene's germline CDR1 is MNHEY and CDR2 SMNVEV (reference sequence). Trimming pared 8 bases from V and 7 bases from J, leaving 12 bases between. This CDR3 reads CASSPNWNEQFF. CDR3 nucleotides: TGTGCCAGCTCCCCGAACTGGAATGAGCAGTTCTTC.

This chain connects TRBV27 to TRBJ2-7; maybe TRBD2 (6 bases). Looked up from germline, CDR1 is MNHEY and CDR2 is SMNVEV (reference sequence). V was shortened by 7 bases and J by 9 bases, with 16 bases between the two germline ends. The CDR3 loop spans 12 amino acids. Here the CDR3 DNA reads TGTGCCAGCAACGAGGGAGGACGGGGGCAGTACTTC. Its translation: CASNEGGRGQYF.

This clone was counted a single time. This sequence joins TRBV27 and TRBJ1-2; weak D call: TRBD1 (6 bases). V was pared by 6 bases and J by 3 bases, with 17 bases between. Germline loops: CDR1 MNHEY, CDR2 SMNVEV (reference sequence). The CDR3 loop spans 15 amino acids. The CDR3 nucleotides read TGTGCCAGCAGACCCTTAGGGGGTTTGGACTATGGCTACACCTTC. Translation: CASRPLGGLDYGYTF.

The chain recombines TRBV4-3 with TRBJ1-6; D gene uncertain. This CDR3 comprises 19 residues. Trimming took off 1 base at V and 10 bases at J, with 26 bases between the two ends. CDR1 and CDR2 (germline): LGHNA, YSLEER. The CDR3 is CASSQVKRRERLPRSPLHF. CDR3 nucleotide sequence: TGCGCCAGCAGCCAAGTGAAACGGCGCGAGCGACTACCTCGGTCACCCCTCCACTTT.

The rearrangement links TRBV27 to TRBJ1-5; TRBD1 is a possible D gene (5 bases). CDR3 length equals 13 residues. Germline CDR1 reads MNHEY; CDR2 reads SMNVEV (reference sequence). V gave up 0 bases and J gave up 7 bases, with 7 bases separating them. The CDR3 here is CASSLSGDQPQHF. CDR3 in DNA: TGTGCCAGCAGTTTATCAGGGGACCAGCCCCAGCATTTT.

This sequence joins TRBV2 and TRBJ1-1, with TRBD1 matching over 7 bases. CDR3 size: 14 residues. Germline CDR1 and CDR2: SNHLY and FYNNEI. After removal of 6 bases from V and 10 bases from J, the junction contained 14 bases not matched to a gene. The CDR3: CASREIQGTLLAFF. The CDR3 bases are TGTGCCAGCAGGGAGATACAGGGGACCCTATTAGCTTTCTTT.

This rearrangement joins TRBV3-1 (or the pseudogene TRBV3-2) to TRBJ2-3, with D perhaps matching TRBD1 (5 bases). V lost 2 bases and J 2 bases, leaving 14 bases between the germline ends. CDR1 is LGHDT and CDR2 is YNNKEL in the germline V gene (reference sequence). CDR3 length: 16 amino acids. The CDR3 DNA sequence: TGTGCCAGCAGCCAAAGGGGTGGCTTCAACACAGATACGCAGTATTTT. It codes for CASSQRGGFNTDTQYF.

This clone was counted only a few times. Other DNA sequences in this specimen translate into the identical CDR3. The V gene is TRBV7-8, the J gene TRBJ2-7, with 13 bases matching TRBD2. Per germline, CDR1 SGHVS and CDR2 FQNEAQ. The CDR3 consists of 15 residues. J was trimmed by 4 bases and V by 5 bases; bases with no gene match: 5. The CDR3 coding sequence is TGTGCCAGCAGCCTGAGGACTAGCGGGAGTTACGAGCAGTACTTC. Protein sequence: CASSLRTSGSYEQYF.

This clone was recorded only once. The V and J genes are TRBV28 and TRBJ2-5, with a weak D call TRBD1 (5 bases). CDR3 length: 13 residues. The germline CDR1 and CDR2 sequences are MDHEN and SYDVKM. The V end lost 6 bases, the J end lost 2 bases, and 10 bases lay between the germline ends. CDR3 sequence reads: CASRTAAQETQYF. The CDR3 nucleotides read TGTGCCAGCAGGACAGCAGCTCAAGAGACCCAGTACTTC.

The sample holds a few counts of this clone. The J gene is TRBJ2-2, the V gene TRBV19; 7 positions match TRBD2. V trimming: 8 bases; J trimming: 0 bases; junction bases outside the gene matches: 9. Germline CDR1 reads LNHDA; CDR2 reads SQIVND (reference sequence). The CDR3 extends over 16 amino acids. The CDR3 protein is CASLLTGGANTGELFF. DNA for the CDR3: TGTGCCAGTCTCTTAACGGGGGGTGCGAACACCGGGGAGCTGTTTTTT.

The chain carries TRBV19 and TRBJ1-5; the match to TRBD1 covers 7 bases. The length of the CDR3 is 14 residues. The junction had 2 bases not matched to a gene; V was cut back by 6 bases and J by 0 bases. Germline V gene data show CDR1 as LNHDA and CDR2 as SQIVND (reference sequence). CDR3 nucleotides: TGTGCCAGTAGACAGGGGAATAGCAATCAGCCCCAGCATTTT. The encoded protein is CASRQGNSNQPQHF.

On this clone itself: At the DNA level, this CDR3 is encoded by other sequences in the same sample as well. The V call is TRBV19, the J call TRBJ2-3; D is unclear. CDR3 length: 12 amino acids. Trimming cost V 5 bases and J 2 bases, with 5 bases left between them. Germline V gene data show CDR1 as LNHDA and CDR2 as SQIVND (reference sequence). CDR3 nucleotide sequence: TGTGCCAGTAGTCCCTCCACAGATACGCAGTATTTT. This translates into CASSPSTDTQYF.

The chain combines TRBV19 with TRBJ2-2; D perhaps matches TRBD1 (6 bases). This CDR3 comprises 14 residues. In germline, CDR1 is LNHDA, CDR2 SQIVND (reference sequence). V was pared by 7 bases and J by 6 bases, with 15 bases between. The CDR3 bases are TGTGCCAGTAAAGGGCGGACAGCATCCGGGGAGCTGTTTTTT. Translating gives CASKGRTASGELFF.

The rearrangement links TRBV4-3 to TRBJ2-7; tentative D call: TRBD1 (6 bases). CDR1 and CDR2 (germline): LGHNA, YSLEER. This CDR3 comprises 17 residues. Trimming took 0 bases from V and 5 from J, leaving 20 bases between them. CDR3 loop: CASSQDLNRDSLDEQYF. Written as DNA, the CDR3 is TGCGCCAGCAGCCAAGATTTGAACAGGGATAGTTTGGACGAGCAGTACTTC.

A single count supports this clone. The chain joins TRBV5-4 to TRBJ2-7, with D unclear. Trimming left V 4 bases short and J 2 bases short, with 13 bases between. Germline V gives CDR1 SGHNT, CDR2 YYREEE (reference sequence). The CDR3 consists of 14 residues. CDR3 amino acids: CASSPADRTYEQYF. The CDR3 bases are TGTGCCAGCAGCCCCGCCGACCGCACCTACGAGCAGTACTTC.

This chain uses TRBV19 with TRBJ1-2, with 7 bases fitting TRBD1. The CDR3 loop spans 17 amino acids. Germline assignment: CDR1 LNHDA and CDR2 SQIVND (reference sequence). After removal of 5 bases from V and 8 bases from J, the junction contained 20 bases not matched to a gene. CDR3 coding DNA: TGTGCCAGTAGTCCCCCTGGACAGGCGGGATTTCCTCGCGGCTACACCTTC. Translation gives CASSPPGQAGFPRGYTF.

The rearrangement joins TRBV29-1 to TRBJ2-7, with 8 bases aligning to TRBD1. Germline V lookup: CDR1 SQVTM, CDR2 ANQGSEA. The CDR3 is 13 residues long. Trimming cost V 4 bases and J 3 bases; bases outside gene matches: 5. CDR3 sequence reads: CSVVGTGIYEQYF. DNA of the CDR3: TGCAGCGTTGTAGGGACAGGAATCTACGAGCAGTACTTC.

The genes are TRBV9 and TRBJ2-3; TRBD1 is a possible D gene (5 bases). The CDR3 sequence is 15 residues long. V lost 4 bases and J lost 0, with 12 bases in between. CDR1 is SGDLS, CDR2 YYNGEE, per germline. The CDR3 bases are TGTGCCAGCAGCCTGGGTGGGGCCAGCACAGATACGCAGTATTTT. It yields the protein CASSLGGASTDTQYF.

The chain employs TRBV5-1 and TRBJ2-7; D uncertain. The germline V and J ends were trimmed by 3 bases and 3 bases, with 19 bases remaining between them. This CDR3 is 16 amino acids long. Germline V gives CDR1 SGHRS, CDR2 YFSETQ. The CDR3 nucleotides read TGCGCCAGCAGCTCGGGCAGCCCCGGCGGCCTCTACGAGCAGTACTTC. Protein: CASSSGSPGGLYEQYF.

V is TRBV5-1 and J is TRBJ2-1; D may be TRBD2 (5 bases). Germline lookup yields CDR1 SGHRS and CDR2 YFSETQ. V lost 0 bases and J 9 bases, leaving 16 bases between the germline ends. The CDR3 contains 15 residues. Written as DNA, the CDR3 is TGCGCCAGCAGCTTGGTGGTGGGAGAGGACGGTGAGCAGTTCTTC. This sequence encodes CASSLVVGEDGEQFF.